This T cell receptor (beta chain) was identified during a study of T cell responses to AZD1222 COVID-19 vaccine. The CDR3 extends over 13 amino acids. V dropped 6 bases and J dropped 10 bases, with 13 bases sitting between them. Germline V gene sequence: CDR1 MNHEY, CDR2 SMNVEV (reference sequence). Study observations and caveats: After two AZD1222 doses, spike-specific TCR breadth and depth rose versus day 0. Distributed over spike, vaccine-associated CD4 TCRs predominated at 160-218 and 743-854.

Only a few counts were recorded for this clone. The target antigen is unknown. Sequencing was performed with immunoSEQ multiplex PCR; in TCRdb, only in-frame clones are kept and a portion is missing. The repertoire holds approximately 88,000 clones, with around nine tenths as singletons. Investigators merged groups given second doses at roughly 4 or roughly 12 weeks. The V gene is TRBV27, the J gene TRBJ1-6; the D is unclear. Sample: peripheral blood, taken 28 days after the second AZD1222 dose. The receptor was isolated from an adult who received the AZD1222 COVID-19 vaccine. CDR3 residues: CASSLETGSPLHF. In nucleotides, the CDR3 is TGTGCCAGCAGCCTGGAGACGGGCTCACCCCTCCACTTT.